The 28 T cell receptor beta chains presented below share a single source sample, sequenced in a study of Ad26.COV2.S vaccination and SARS-CoV-2 variants. Noted treatment: over 15 received Ad26.COV2.S at low or high dose, single or two shots; several received placebo; per-sample allocation not given. Collection of samples fell on day 63 after the first vaccine or placebo injection. Here immunoSEQ multiplex PCR was the method, and the copy in TCRdb shows in-frame clones only, minus some. The sample lists roughly 350,000 clones; 70% to 90% were seen once. The sequences come from peripheral blood, collected in a trial of Ad26.COV2.S vaccine versus placebo. Every receptor here comes from a person between 18 and 60 years old who received the Ad26.COV2.S COVID-19 vaccine or a placebo.

The J gene is TRBJ1-1, the V gene TRBV3-1 (or the pseudogene TRBV3-2), with 9 bases aligning to TRBD1. J lost 3 bases, V lost 4 bases, and 9 bases had no gene match. Germline values: CDR1 LGHDT, CDR2 YNNKEL (reference sequence). The length of the CDR3 is 16 residues. As DNA, the CDR3 is TGTGCCAGCAGCCCCAGGACAGGGGAGGAATACACTGAAGCTTTCTTT. Amino acid sequence: CASSPRTGEEYTEAFF.

This sequence joins TRBV19 and TRBJ2-1, with D perhaps matching TRBD2 (6 bases). This CDR3 contains 14 residues. Germline V gene lookup returns CDR1 LNHDA and CDR2 SQIVND (reference sequence). Trimming shortened V by 6 bases and J by 4 bases, and 13 bases separated the two germline ends. The CDR3 here is CASSPHGGYNEQFF. For the CDR3, the DNA is TGTGCCAGTAGCCCCCACGGGGGATACAATGAGCAGTTCTTC.

This sequence joins TRBV24-1 and TRBJ1-5, with a tentative D call TRBD1 (6 bases). V shed 7 bases and J shed 4 bases, with 10 bases lying between them. The CDR3 loop spans 13 amino acids. The V gene's germline CDR1 is KGHDR and CDR2 SFDVKD. This CDR3 is CATSRGFNQPQHF. CDR3 coding DNA: TGTGCCACCAGCAGGGGTTTTAATCAGCCCCAGCATTTT.

The chain carries TRBV30 and TRBJ1-4; the D gene is possibly TRBD1 (5 bases). The CDR3 sequence is 13 residues long. CDR1 and CDR2 from the germline V gene are GTSNPN and SVGIG (reference sequence). Trimming removed 1 base from V and 8 bases from J, with 11 bases in between. CDR3 DNA sequence: TGTGCCTGGAGTGCACAGGCGGGAGAAAAACTGTTTTTT. Translated: CAWSAQAGEKLFF. The full variable domain, with the rest looked up from reference TRBV30 and TRBJ1-4, is SQTIHQWPATLVQPVGSPLSLECTVEGTSNPNLYWYRQAAGRGLQLLFYSVGIGQISSEVPQNLSASRPQDRQFILSSKKLLLSDSGFYLCAWSAQAGEKLFFGSGTQLSVL.

The chain links TRBV7-9 to TRBJ2-3; tentative D call: TRBD1 (6 bases). The CDR3 sequence is 15 residues long. Germline assignment: CDR1 SEHNR and CDR2 FQNEAQ (reference sequence). V was pared by 1 base and J by 10 bases, with 18 bases between. As DNA, the CDR3 is TGTGCCAGCAGCTTAGGGGGGCGAAGAGGGCAGGCGCAGTATTTT. Its protein product is CASSLGGRRGQAQYF.

The chain uses TRBV24-1 and TRBJ2-5, with D perhaps matching TRBD1 or TRBD2 (6 bases each). Trimming took 7 bases from V and 1 from J, leaving 15 bases between them. The germline V gene encodes CDR1 KGHDR and CDR2 SFDVKD. This CDR3 contains 15 residues. CDR3 nucleotide sequence: TGTGCCACCAGCGGGGGCGGCGGCCCCCAAGAGACCCAGTACTTC. Translating gives CATSGGGGPQETQYF.

J is TRBJ1-1 and V is TRBV18; 10 bases are shared with TRBD1. J gave up 5 bases and V 4 bases, and 4 bases lay outside the gene matches. This CDR3 contains 14 residues. Germline CDR1 and CDR2: KGHSH and LQKENI. The CDR3 coding sequence is TGTGCCAGCTCACAACGGGACAGGGGTACTGAAGCTTTCTTT. Its protein is CASSQRDRGTEAFF.

The rearrangement links TRBV20-1 to TRBJ1-1; possible D gene TRBD1, 5 bases. From germline, CDR1 is DFQATT and CDR2 SNEGSKA (reference sequence). Trimming removed 3 bases from V and 5 bases from J, with 13 bases in between. The CDR3 has 13 residues. DNA of the CDR3: TGCAGTGCTAGTTGGCAGGGTGGGACTGAAGCTTTCTTT. Translating gives CSASWQGGTEAFF.

This chain links TRBV4-3 with TRBJ2-2; D gene ambiguous. Trimming stripped 4 bases from V and 2 bases from J, with 11 bases between. The CDR3 contains 15 residues. Per germline, CDR1 LGHNA and CDR2 YSLEER. DNA of the CDR3: TGCGCCAGCAGCCGCCTACACGGAAACACCGGGGAGCTGTTTTTT. This gives the protein CASSRLHGNTGELFF.

The chain recombines TRBV19 with TRBJ2-1; D is ambiguous. Trimming left V 8 bases short and J 0 bases short, with 17 bases between. The germline gives CDR1 LNHDA, CDR2 SQIVND (reference sequence). There are 16 residues in the CDR3. The CDR3 DNA is TGTGCCAGTGGTGGCGGAAAGACCATCTCCTACAATGAGCAGTTCTTC. Translation: CASGGGKTISYNEQFF.

The chain employs TRBV7-2 and TRBJ2-2, with 11 bases fitting TRBD2. CDR3 length equals 17 residues. Germline V gene lookup returns CDR1 SGHTA and CDR2 FQGNSA. J was trimmed by 6 bases and V by 0 bases; bases with no gene match: 6. CDR3 region: CASSLAWGLAVAGELFF. The DNA for the CDR3 is TGTGCCAGCAGCTTAGCGTGGGGACTAGCGGTTGCCGGGGAGCTGTTTTTT.

Written as DNA, the CDR3 is TGTGCCAGTAGTTCAGAGGGGGCGGGAGAGACCCAGTACTTC. It specifies CASSSEGAGETQYF. The V call is TRBV19, the J call TRBJ2-5, with TRBD1 matching 7 bases. Germline values: CDR1 LNHDA, CDR2 SQIVND (reference sequence). Trimming at V came to 5 bases and at J to 4 bases, leaving 7 bases not matched to a gene. CDR3 length: 14 amino acids.

The chain links TRBV10-3 to TRBJ2-1; D not certain. Looked up from germline, CDR1 is ENHRY and CDR2 is SYGVKD. V was clipped by 4 bases and J by 2 bases, with 12 bases between them. The CDR3 has 15 residues. The CDR3 DNA sequence: TGTGCCATCAGTGCGGGCCGTCGTACCTACAATGAGCAGTTCTTC. It yields the protein CAISAGRRTYNEQFF.

The V call is TRBV5-3, the J call TRBJ2-7; D is undetermined. TRBV5-3 is sorted into the ORF group, with uncertain function. CDR3 length: 12 residues. Trimming took off 3 bases at V and 2 bases at J, with 6 bases between the two ends. DNA of the CDR3: TGTGCCAGAAGCTCCTTCCCCTACGAGCAGTACTTC. Translating it yields CARSSFPYEQYF.

The V call is TRBV2, the J call TRBJ2-5; D possibly uses TRBD1 or TRBD2 (5 bases each). V was cut by 7 bases and J by 4 bases, with 22 bases left in between. CDR1 and CDR2 from the germline V gene are SNHLY and FYNNEI. The CDR3 sequence is 16 residues long. The CDR3 is CASTGLRTGTSETQYF. The CDR3 DNA reads TGTGCCAGCACGGGCCTCAGAACCGGGACGTCAGAGACCCAGTACTTC.

The V call is TRBV7-6, the J call TRBJ1-1, with 8 nucleotides matching TRBD1. J lost 1 base, V lost 5 bases, and 6 bases had no gene match. This CDR3 spans 15 amino acids. Per the germline V gene, CDR1 is SGHVS and CDR2 is FNYEAQ. The CDR3 DNA follows: TGTGCCAGCAGCCCATCCGGGACAGGGAACACTGAAGCTTTCTTT. Translation gives CASSPSGTGNTEAFF.

This clone was recorded at least ten times. V gene TRBV7-2 combines with J gene TRBJ2-7; TRBD2 aligns across 10 bases. J lost 3 bases, V lost 8 bases, and 4 bases had no gene match. Germline CDR1 is SGHTA and CDR2 is FQGNSA. The CDR3 is 13 amino acids. CDR3 region: CASASGRGYEQYF. CDR3 in DNA: TGTGCCAGCGCCAGCGGGAGGGGCTACGAGCAGTACTTC.

The V and J genes are TRBV6-6 and TRBJ1-5; 7 bases line up with TRBD1. V lost 7 bases and J lost 3; bases outside the gene matches: 3. Germline CDR1 reads MNHNY; CDR2 reads SVGAGI (reference sequence). The CDR3 sequence is 13 residues long. In DNA, the CDR3 is TGTGCCAGCAATGGACAGGCCAATCAGCCCCAGCATTTT. Amino acid sequence: CASNGQANQPQHF.

In this sample, this clone turned up once. CDR3 DNA sequence: TGCGCCAGCAGCCTCCGAGCAGACGGGAACACTGAAGCTTTCTTT. This encodes CASSLRADGNTEAFF. The J gene is TRBJ1-1, the V gene TRBV4-3; D is ambiguous. There are 15 residues in the CDR3. V lost 4 bases to trimming and J lost 1 base, with 13 bases between them. The germline gives CDR1 LGHNA, CDR2 YSLEER.

This chain uses TRBV6-6 with TRBJ2-1, with 11 bases that match TRBD2. The CDR3 is made up of 15 amino acids. V dropped 5 bases and J dropped 7; count of bases not matched to a gene: 7. Germline CDR1 is MNHNY and CDR2 is SVGAGI (reference sequence). This CDR3 is CASSISGLADNEQFF. In DNA, the CDR3 is TGTGCCAGCAGTATCTCGGGACTAGCGGATAATGAGCAGTTCTTC.

This clone was counted a single time. The V and J genes are TRBV5-4 and TRBJ2-3; D unclear. V was shortened by 4 bases and J by 2 bases, with 8 bases between the two germline ends. From germline, CDR1 is SGHNT and CDR2 YYREEE (reference sequence). The CDR3 is made up of 13 amino acids. The CDR3 here is CASSVDSTDTQYF. The CDR3 bases are TGTGCCAGCAGCGTAGACTCCACAGATACGCAGTATTTT.

This clone showed up just a few times. Other DNA sequences in the same sample also yield this CDR3. The V and J genes are TRBV5-1 and TRBJ1-6, with 9 positions matching TRBD1. V lost 0 bases and J lost 8; bases outside the gene matches: 0. The CDR3 is 14 residues long. Germline CDR1 reads SGHRS; CDR2 reads YFSETQ. In nucleotides, the CDR3 is TGCGCCAGCAGCTTGGGACAGGGGGATTCACCCCTCCACTTT. It encodes CASSLGQGDSPLHF.

The chain uses TRBV12-2 and TRBJ2-7; the table calls TRBD1, which could not be checked here. TRBV12-2 is recorded as a pseudogene. The CDR3 extends over 15 amino acids. The CDR3 protein is CASRPRQGSSYEQYF. The CDR3, as DNA: TGTGCAAGTCGCCCACGACAGGGGAGCTCCTACGAGCAGTACTTC.

The V and J genes are TRBV3-1 (or the pseudogene TRBV3-2) and TRBJ2-7; D is unresolved. Between the trimmed V and J ends, which lost 0 bases and 6 bases, there was a span of 9 bases. In germline, CDR1 is LGHDT, CDR2 YNNKEL (reference sequence). The CDR3 length is 13 residues. This chain's CDR3 is CASSQDASVEQYF. The DNA for the CDR3 is TGTGCCAGCAGCCAAGATGCGTCGGTCGAGCAGTACTTC.

A few counts support this clone. V usage is TRBV2 and J usage is TRBJ1-4; weak D call: TRBD1 (6 bases). Germline-derived CDR1 and CDR2 are SNHLY and FYNNEI. V lost 4 bases, J lost 8 bases, and 17 bases lay in between. CDR3 length: 15 amino acids. CDR3 nucleotide sequence: TGTGCCAGCAGTGCACAGGGAGGAAGAAACGAAAAACTGTTTTTT. Amino acid sequence: CASSAQGGRNEKLFF.

This chain uses TRBV6-5 with TRBJ1-6, with D unclear. CDR3 length equals 15 residues. V lost 6 bases and J lost 0, with 9 bases in between. The germline V gene encodes CDR1 MNHEY and CDR2 SVGAGI. CDR3: CASRVESSYNSPLHF. CDR3 DNA sequence: TGTGCCAGCAGGGTAGAGAGCTCCTATAATTCACCCCTCCACTTT.

This chain connects TRBV18 to TRBJ2-3; 11 positions agree with TRBD2. This CDR3 is 15 amino acids long. Germline CDR1 reads KGHSH; CDR2 reads LQKENI. V lost 6 bases, J lost 5 bases, and 7 bases stayed unmatched. CDR3 sequence reads: CASSRLAGSKDTQYF. In DNA form, the CDR3 reads TGTGCCAGCTCCCGACTAGCGGGATCGAAAGATACGCAGTATTTT.

V is TRBV6-5 and J is TRBJ1-5; 8 positions match TRBD1. Germline assignment: CDR1 MNHEY and CDR2 SVGAGI. The CDR3 contains 15 residues. Trimming cost V 4 bases and J 0 bases; bases outside gene matches: 2. In DNA, the CDR3 is TGTGCCAGCAGTTCCACAGGGGGTAGCAATCAGCCCCAGCATTTT. Translating gives CASSSTGGSNQPQHF.